This T cell receptor (beta chain) stems from a study of graft-versus-host responses after intestinal transplantation. Looking at the study overall: The transplants performed in recipients were multivisceral, liver-intestinal, or isolated intestinal. Points from the study as a whole: Across patients carrying graft-donor T cell macrochimerism, allografts held high graft-versus-host to host-versus-graft clonal ratios. Some GvH clones appeared in ileal mucosa or blood before recipient bone marrow.

TCRdb's copy holds only in-frame clones and misses some; the assay was immunoSEQ multiplex PCR. The repertoire includes around 92,000 clones, around 88% of them detected once, and almost 1.5% sits in the top ten. This CDR3 has 14 residues. Germline V gene lookup returns CDR1 SGDLS and CDR2 YYNGEE. The V and J ends lost 4 bases and 3 bases respectively, with 10 bases between them. Details on this clone: Antigen specificity is unknown.

This sequence joins TRBV9 and TRBJ2-2; D gene ambiguous. This TCR was sampled from a human patient who received an intestinal transplant, so some T cells may come from the graft donor. The input for sequencing was PBMCs, taken 255 days after intestinal transplant. CDR3 sequence: CASSRSSDTGELFF. In nucleotides, the CDR3 is TGTGCCAGCAGCAGGAGTTCCGACACCGGGGAGCTGTTTTTT.